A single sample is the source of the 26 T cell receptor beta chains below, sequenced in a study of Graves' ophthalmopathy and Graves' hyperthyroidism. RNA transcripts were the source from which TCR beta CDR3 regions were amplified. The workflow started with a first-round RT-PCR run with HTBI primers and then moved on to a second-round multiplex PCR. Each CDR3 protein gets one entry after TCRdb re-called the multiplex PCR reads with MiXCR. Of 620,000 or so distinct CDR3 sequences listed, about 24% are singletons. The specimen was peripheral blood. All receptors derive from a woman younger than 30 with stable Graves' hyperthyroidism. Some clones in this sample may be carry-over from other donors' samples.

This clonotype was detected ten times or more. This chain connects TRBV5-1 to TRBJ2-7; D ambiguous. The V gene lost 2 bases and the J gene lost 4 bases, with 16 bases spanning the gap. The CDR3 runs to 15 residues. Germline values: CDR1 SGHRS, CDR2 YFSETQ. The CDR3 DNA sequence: TGCGCCAGCAGCTTTAGTACCGGAACCCCTTACGAGCAGTACTTC. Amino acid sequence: CASSFSTGTPYEQYF.

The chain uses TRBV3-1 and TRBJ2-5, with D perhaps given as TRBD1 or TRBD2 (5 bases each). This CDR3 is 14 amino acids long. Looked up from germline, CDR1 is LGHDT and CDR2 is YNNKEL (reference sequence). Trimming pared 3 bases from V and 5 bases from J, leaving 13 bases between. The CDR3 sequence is CASSHPGRRETQYF. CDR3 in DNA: TGTGCCAGCAGCCATCCGGGGCGTAGGGAGACCCAGTACTTC.

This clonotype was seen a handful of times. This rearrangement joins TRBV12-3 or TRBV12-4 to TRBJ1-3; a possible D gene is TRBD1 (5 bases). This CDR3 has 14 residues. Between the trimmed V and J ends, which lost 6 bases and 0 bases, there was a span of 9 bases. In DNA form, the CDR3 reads TGTGCCAGCAGGGGACTGAGCTCTGGAAACACCATATATTTT. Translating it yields CASRGLSSGNTIYF.

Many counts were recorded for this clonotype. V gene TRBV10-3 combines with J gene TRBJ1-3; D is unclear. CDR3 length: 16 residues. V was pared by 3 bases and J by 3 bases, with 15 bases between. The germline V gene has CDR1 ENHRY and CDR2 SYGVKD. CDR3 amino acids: CAISDQGSPGGNTIYF. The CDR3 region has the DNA TGTGCCATCAGTGATCAAGGGTCCCCTGGTGGAAACACCATATATTTT.

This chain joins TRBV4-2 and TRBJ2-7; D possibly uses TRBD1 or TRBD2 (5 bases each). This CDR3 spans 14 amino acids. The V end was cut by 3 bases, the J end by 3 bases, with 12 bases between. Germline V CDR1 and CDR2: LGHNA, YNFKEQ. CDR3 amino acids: CASSQTAGSYEQYF. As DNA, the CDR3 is TGTGCCAGCAGCCAGACCGCAGGGAGCTACGAGCAGTACTTC.

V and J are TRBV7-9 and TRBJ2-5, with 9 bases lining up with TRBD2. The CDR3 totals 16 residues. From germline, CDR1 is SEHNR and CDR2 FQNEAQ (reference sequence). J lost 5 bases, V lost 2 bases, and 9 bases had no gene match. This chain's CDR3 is CASSLSSGGTGETQYF. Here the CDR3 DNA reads TGTGCCAGCAGCTTATCCAGCGGGGGGACGGGGGAGACCCAGTACTTC.

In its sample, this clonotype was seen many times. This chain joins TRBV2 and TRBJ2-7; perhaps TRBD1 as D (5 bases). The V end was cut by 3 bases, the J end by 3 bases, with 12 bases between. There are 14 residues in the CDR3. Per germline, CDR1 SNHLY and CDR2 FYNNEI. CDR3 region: CASSDLVRGYEQYF. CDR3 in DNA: TGTGCCAGCAGTGATTTGGTTAGGGGCTACGAGCAGTACTTC.

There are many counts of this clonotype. The CDR3, as DNA: TGTGCCAGCAGTTCGACTAGCGGGGGATCCTACTACGAGCAGTACTTC. Its translation: CASSSTSGGSYYEQYF. V and J are TRBV6-2 or TRBV6-3 and TRBJ2-7; 12 positions agree with TRBD2. The V segment lost 4 bases and the J segment 3 bases; nucleotides outside the gene matches: 7. Germline V lookup: CDR1 MNHEY, CDR2 SVGEGT. The CDR3 totals 16 residues.

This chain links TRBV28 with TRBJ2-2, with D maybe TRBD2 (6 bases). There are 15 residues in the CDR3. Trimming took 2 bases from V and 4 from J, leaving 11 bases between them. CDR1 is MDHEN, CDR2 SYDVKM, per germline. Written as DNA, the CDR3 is TGTGCCAGCAGTTTACTAGCGTACGCCACCGGGGAGCTGTTTTTT. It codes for CASSLLAYATGELFF.

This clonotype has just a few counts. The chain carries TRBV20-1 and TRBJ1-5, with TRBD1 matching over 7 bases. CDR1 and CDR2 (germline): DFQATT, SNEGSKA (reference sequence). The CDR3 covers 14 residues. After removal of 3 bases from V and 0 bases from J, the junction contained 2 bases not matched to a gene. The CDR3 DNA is TGCAGTGCTAGCAAGGGGGCTAGCAATCAGCCCCAGCATTTT. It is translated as CSASKGASNQPQHF.

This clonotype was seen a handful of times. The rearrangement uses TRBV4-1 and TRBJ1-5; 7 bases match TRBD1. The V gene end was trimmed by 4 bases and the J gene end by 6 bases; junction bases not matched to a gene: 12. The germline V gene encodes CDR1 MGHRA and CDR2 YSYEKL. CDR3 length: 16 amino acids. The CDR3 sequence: CASSLTGIDRAQPQHF. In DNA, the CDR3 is TGCGCCAGCAGCCTTACCGGGATTGACAGGGCTCAGCCCCAGCATTTT.

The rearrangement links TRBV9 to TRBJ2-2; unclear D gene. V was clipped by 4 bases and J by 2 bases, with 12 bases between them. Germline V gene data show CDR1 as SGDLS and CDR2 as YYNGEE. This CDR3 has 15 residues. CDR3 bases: TGTGCCAGCAGCCCTTTTAGGGTAAACACCGGGGAGCTGTTTTTT. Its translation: CASSPFRVNTGELFF.

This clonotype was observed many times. The DNA for the CDR3 is TGTGCCAGCAGCTTATCTGCGGGAAATACCGGGGAGCTGTTTTTT. This translates into CASSLSAGNTGELFF. The rearrangement links TRBV7-3 to TRBJ2-2; perhaps TRBD2 as D (6 bases). CDR3 size: 15 residues. The V end lost 2 bases, the J end lost 5 bases, and 12 bases lay between the germline ends. The germline V gene encodes CDR1 SGHTA and CDR2 FQGTGA. Filled out from reference TRBV7-3 and TRBJ2-2, the complete variable domain reads GAGVSQTPSNKVTEKGKYVELRCDPISGHTALYWYRQSLGQGPEFLIYFQGTGAADDSGLPNDRFFAVRPEGSVSTLKIQRTERGDSAVYLCASSLSAGNTGELFFGEGSRLTVL.

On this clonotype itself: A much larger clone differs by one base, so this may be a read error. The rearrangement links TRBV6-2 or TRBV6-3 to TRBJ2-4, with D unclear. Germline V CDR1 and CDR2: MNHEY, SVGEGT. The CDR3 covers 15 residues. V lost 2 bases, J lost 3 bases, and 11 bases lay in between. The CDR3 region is CASSYGPEVKNIQYF. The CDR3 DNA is TGTGCCAGCAGTTACGGGCCAGAGGTCAAAAACATTCAGTACTTC.

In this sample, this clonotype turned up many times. Here the CDR3 DNA reads TGTGCCAGTACGGAGACAGGCACAGGCCACTATGGCTACACCTTC. Translation gives CASTETGTGHYGYTF. The genes are TRBV19 and TRBJ1-2; a weak D match, TRBD1 (6 bases). Germline V gene sequence: CDR1 LNHDA, CDR2 SQIVND (reference sequence). There are 15 residues in the CDR3. Trimming removed 7 bases at V and 3 bases at J, with 18 bases between.

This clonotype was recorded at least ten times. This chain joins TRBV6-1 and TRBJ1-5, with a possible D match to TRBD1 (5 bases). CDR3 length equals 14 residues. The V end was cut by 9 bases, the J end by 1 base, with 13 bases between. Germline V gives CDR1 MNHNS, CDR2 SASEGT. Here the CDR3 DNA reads TGTGCCAGTCGCCTAGGGGAAAGCAATCAGCCCCAGCATTTT. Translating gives CASRLGESNQPQHF.

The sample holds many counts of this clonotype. CDR3 DNA sequence: TGTGCCAGCAGTTTAGAGGGGTTACGCCACACCGGGGAGCTGTTTTTT. Its translation is CASSLEGLRHTGELFF. The chain recombines TRBV27 with TRBJ2-2; the D call may be TRBD1 or TRBD2 (5 bases each). Germline V CDR1 and CDR2: MNHEY, SMNVEV (reference sequence). Trimming pared 2 bases from V and 3 bases from J, leaving 13 bases between. This CDR3 comprises 16 residues.

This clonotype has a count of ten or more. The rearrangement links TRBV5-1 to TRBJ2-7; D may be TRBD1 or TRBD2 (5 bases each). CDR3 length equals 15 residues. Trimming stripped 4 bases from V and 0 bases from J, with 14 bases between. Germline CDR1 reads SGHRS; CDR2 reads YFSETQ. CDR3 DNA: TGCGCCAGCAGCGGACTGACAGTATCCTCCTACGAGCAGTACTTC. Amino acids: CASSGLTVSSYEQYF.

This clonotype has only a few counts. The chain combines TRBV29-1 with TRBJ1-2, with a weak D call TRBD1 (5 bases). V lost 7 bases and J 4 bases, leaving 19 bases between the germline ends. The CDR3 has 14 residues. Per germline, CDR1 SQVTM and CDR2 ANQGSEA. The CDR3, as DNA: TGCAGCGCCGGGCGGGGAGGTGGGGCCTATGGCTACACCTTC. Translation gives CSAGRGGGAYGYTF.

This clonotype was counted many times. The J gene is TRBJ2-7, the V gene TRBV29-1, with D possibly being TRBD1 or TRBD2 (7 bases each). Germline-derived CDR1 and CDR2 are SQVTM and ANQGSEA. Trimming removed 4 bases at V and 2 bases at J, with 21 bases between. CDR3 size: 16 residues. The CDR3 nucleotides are TGCAGCGTTGTCCCCGGGGGAGGGGGCAGGACCTACGAGCAGTACTTC. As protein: CSVVPGGGGRTYEQYF.

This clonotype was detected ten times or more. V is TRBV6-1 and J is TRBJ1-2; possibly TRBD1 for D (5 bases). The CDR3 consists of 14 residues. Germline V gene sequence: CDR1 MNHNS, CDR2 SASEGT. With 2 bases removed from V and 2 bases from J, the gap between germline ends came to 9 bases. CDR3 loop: CASSERQTNYGYTF. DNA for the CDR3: TGTGCCAGCAGTGAACGACAGACAAACTATGGCTACACCTTC.

CDR3 region: CASGPGTGSGELFF. CDR3 DNA: TGTGCCAGCGGACCCGGGACAGGGTCCGGGGAGCTGTTTTTT. The chain employs TRBV6-1 and TRBJ2-2; the match to TRBD1 covers 9 bases. CDR1 and CDR2 from the germline V gene are MNHNS and SASEGT. Trimming cost V 8 bases and J 6 bases; bases outside gene matches: 7. The CDR3 is 14 residues long.

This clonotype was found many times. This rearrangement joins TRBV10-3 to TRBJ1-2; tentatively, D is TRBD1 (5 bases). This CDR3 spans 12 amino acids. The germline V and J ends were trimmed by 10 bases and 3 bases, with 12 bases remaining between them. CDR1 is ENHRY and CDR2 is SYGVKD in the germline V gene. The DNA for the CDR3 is TGTGCCACTGCGTGGGGCGACTATGGCTACACCTTC. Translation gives CATAWGDYGYTF.

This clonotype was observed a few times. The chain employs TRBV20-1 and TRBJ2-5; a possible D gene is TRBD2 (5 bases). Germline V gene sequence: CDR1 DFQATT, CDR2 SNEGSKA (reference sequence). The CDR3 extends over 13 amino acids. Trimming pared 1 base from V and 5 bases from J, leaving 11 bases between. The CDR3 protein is CSARGDYVETQYF. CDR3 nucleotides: TGCAGTGCTAGAGGCGACTACGTCGAGACCCAGTACTTC.

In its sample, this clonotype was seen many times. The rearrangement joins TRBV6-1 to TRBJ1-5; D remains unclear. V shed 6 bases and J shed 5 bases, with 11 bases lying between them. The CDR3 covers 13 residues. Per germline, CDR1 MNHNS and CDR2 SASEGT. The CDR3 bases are TGTGCCAGCAGCGAACGGGTGGATCAGCCCCAGCATTTT. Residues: CASSERVDQPQHF.

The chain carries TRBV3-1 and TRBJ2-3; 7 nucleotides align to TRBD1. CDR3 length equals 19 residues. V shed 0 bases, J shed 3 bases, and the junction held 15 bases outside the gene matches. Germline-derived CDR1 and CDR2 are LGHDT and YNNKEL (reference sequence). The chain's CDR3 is CASSQDASSPHRGTDTQYF. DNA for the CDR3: TGTGCCAGCAGCCAAGATGCTAGCTCCCCACACAGGGGAACAGATACGCAGTATTTT.